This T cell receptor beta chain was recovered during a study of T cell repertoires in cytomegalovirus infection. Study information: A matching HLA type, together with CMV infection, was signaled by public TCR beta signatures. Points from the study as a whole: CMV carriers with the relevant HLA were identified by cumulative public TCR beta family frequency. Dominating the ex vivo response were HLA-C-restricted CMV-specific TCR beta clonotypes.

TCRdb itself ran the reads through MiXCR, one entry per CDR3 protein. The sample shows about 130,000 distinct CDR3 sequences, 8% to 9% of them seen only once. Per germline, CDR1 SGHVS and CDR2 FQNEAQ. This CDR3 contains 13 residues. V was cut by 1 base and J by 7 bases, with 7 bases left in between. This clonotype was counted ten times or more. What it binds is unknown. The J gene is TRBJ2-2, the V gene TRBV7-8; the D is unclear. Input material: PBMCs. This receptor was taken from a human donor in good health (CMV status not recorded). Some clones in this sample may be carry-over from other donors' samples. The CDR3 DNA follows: TGTGCCAGCAGCTTAGTTGGTAGCGGGGAGCTGTTTTTT. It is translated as CASSLVGSGELFF.